This TCR beta chain was found in a study of CD8 T cells in Susac syndrome. RNA totalling roughly 0.5 to 1 ug underwent reverse transcription with random hexamers. From the immunoSEQ multiplex PCR reads, TCRdb called clonotypes with MiXCR, one entry per CDR3 protein. Here the sample spans 170,000 or so distinct CDR3 sequences, roughly 94% being singletons. This CDR3 contains 16 residues. CDR1 and CDR2 from the germline V gene are SGDLS and YYNGEE. V lost 0 bases, J lost 0 bases, and 10 bases lay in between. The diagnostic criteria were recently defined, and patients with Susac syndrome met them for definite or probable disease. Negative isolation yielded the CD8+ and CD4+ T cells, while FACS enriched the TEMRA cells.

This sequence originates from a human donor with Susac syndrome. Input material: CD4+ T cells from PBMCs. The rearrangement uses TRBV9 and TRBJ1-3; D remains unclear. The CDR3 region is CASSVAGPSSGNTIYF. Written as DNA, the CDR3 is TGTGCCAGCAGCGTAGCTGGGCCGAGCTCTGGAAACACCATATATTTT.